The present T cell receptor (beta chain) was sequenced within a study of cytomegalovirus exposure and HLA in healthy donors. A multiplex PCR was run with 60 Vbeta primers and 13 Jbeta primers. Method: immunoSEQ multiplex PCR; TCRdb's copy keeps in-frame clones and lacks some. The data contain hundreds of thousands of clones, around 80% of them singletons. The CDR3 totals 11 residues. In germline, CDR1 is MNHNS, CDR2 SASEGT. V was shortened by 7 bases and J by 0 bases, with 3 bases between the two germline ends. This clone has only one observation. The source is a boy between 2 and 10 years old in good health and CMV-seronegative. Sequencing was carried out using PBMCs. The chain joins TRBV6-1 to TRBJ1-1; D remains unclear. CDR3 residues: CASTMNTEAFF. CDR3 sequence (DNA): TGTGCCAGCACAATGAACACTGAAGCTTTCTTT.